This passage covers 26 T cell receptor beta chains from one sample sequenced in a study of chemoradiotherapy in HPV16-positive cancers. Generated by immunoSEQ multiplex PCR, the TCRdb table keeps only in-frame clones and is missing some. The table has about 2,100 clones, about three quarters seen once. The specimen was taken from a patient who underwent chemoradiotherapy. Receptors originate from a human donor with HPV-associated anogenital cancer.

CDR3: CASSFSVSQPQHF. As DNA, the CDR3 is TGTGCCAGCAGCTTCAGTGTGAGTCAGCCCCAGCATTTT. V usage is TRBV11-2 and J usage is TRBJ1-5, with D unclear. Germline CDR1 and CDR2: SGHAT and FQNNGV. V was trimmed by 3 bases and J by 6 bases, leaving 9 bases between them. CDR3 length: 13 amino acids. Variable domain in full (rest from reference TRBV11-2 and TRBJ1-5): EAGVAQSPRYKIIEKRQSVAFWCNPISGHATLYWYQQILGQGPKLLIQFQNNGVVDDSQLPKDRFSAERLKGVDSTLKIQPAKLEDSAVYLCASSFSVSQPQHFGDGTRLSIL.

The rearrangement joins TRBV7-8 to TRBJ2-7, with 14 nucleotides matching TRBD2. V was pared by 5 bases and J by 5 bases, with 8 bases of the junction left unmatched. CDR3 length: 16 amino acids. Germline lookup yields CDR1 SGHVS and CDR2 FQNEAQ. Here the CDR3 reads CASSPLSGLAGDEQYF. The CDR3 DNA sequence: TGTGCCAGCAGCCCCTTATCGGGACTAGCGGGAGACGAGCAGTACTTC.

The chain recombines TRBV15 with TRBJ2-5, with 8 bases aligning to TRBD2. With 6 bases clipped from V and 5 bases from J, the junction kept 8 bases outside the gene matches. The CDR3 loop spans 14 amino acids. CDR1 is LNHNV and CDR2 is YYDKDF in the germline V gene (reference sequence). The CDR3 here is CATRLAGGFETQYF. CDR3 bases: TGTGCCACCAGGCTAGCGGGTGGCTTTGAGACCCAGTACTTC.

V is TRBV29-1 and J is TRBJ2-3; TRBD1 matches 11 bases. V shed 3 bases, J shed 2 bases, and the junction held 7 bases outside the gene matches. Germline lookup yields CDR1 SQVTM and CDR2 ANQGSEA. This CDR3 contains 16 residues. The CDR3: CSVDGTGGSYTDTQYF. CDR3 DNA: TGCAGCGTTGACGGGACAGGGGGTAGTTACACAGATACGCAGTATTTT.

The CDR3 loop reads CASSEYNEQFF. The CDR3 bases are TGTGCCAGCAGTGAGTACAATGAGCAGTTCTTC. The V gene is TRBV25-1, the J gene TRBJ2-1; D unresolved. V gave up 3 bases and J gave up 4 bases, with 1 base separating them. The germline CDR1 and CDR2 sequences are MGHDK and SYGVNS. This CDR3 has 11 amino acids.

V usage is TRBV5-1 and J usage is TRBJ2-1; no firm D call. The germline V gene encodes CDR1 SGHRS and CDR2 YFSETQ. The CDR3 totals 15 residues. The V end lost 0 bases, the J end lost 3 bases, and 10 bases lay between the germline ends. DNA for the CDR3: TGCGCCAGCAGCTTGGTCTGGACGATCTACAATGAGCAGTTCTTC. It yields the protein CASSLVWTIYNEQFF.

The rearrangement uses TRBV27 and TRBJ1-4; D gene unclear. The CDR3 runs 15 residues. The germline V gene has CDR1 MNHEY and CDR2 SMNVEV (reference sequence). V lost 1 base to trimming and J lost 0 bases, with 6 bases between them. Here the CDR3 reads CASSLWGTTNEKLFF. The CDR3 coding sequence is TGTGCCAGCAGTTTATGGGGTACAACTAATGAAAAACTGTTTTTT.

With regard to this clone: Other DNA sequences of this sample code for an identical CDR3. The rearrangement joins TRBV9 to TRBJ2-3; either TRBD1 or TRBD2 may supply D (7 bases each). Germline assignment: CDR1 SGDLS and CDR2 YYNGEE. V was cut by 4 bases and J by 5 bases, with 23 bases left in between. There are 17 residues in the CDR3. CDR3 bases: TGTGCCAGCAGCACCCCAGGGGGGGGAGGCGCGGAAGATACGCAGTATTTT. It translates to CASSTPGGGGAEDTQYF.

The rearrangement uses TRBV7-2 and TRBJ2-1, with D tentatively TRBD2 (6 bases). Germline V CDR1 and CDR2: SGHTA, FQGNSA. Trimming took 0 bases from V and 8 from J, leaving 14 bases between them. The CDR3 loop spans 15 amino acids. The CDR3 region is CASSLAGGGGDEQFF. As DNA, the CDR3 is TGTGCCAGCAGCTTAGCGGGAGGCGGCGGCGATGAGCAGTTCTTC. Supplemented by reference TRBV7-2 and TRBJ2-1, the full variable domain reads GAGVSQSPSNKVTEKGKDVELRCDPISGHTALYWYRQSLGQGLEFLIYFQGNSAPDKSGLPSDRFSAERTGGSVSTLTIQRTQQEDSAVYLCASSLAGGGGDEQFFGPGTRLTVL.

CDR3: CAWSGTDTGEKLFF. CDR3 in DNA: TGTGCCTGGAGTGGGACCGACACGGGGGAAAAACTGTTTTTT. The chain combines TRBV30 with TRBJ1-4; D ambiguous. Germline V gene sequence: CDR1 GTSNPN, CDR2 SVGIG (reference sequence). This CDR3 contains 14 residues. V was clipped by 1 base and J by 8 bases, with 14 bases between them.

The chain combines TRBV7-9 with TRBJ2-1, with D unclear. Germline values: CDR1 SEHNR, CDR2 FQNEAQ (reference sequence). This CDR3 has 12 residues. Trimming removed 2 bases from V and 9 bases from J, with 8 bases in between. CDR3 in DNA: TGTGCCAGCAGCTTAAGACCCCTTGAGCAGTTCTTC. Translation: CASSLRPLEQFF.

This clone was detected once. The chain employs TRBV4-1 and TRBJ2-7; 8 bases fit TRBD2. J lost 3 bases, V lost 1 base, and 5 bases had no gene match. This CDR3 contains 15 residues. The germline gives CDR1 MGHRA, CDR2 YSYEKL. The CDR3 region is CASSQGWLAGYEQYF. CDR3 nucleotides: TGCGCCAGCAGCCAAGGCTGGCTAGCGGGCTACGAGCAGTACTTC.

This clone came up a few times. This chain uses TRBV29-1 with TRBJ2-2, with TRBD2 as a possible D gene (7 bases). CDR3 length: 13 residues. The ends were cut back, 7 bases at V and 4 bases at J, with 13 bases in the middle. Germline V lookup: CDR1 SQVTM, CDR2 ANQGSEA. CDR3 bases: TGCAGCGCCAGGGAGGGGGGCACCGGGGAGCTGTTTTTT. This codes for CSAREGGTGELFF.

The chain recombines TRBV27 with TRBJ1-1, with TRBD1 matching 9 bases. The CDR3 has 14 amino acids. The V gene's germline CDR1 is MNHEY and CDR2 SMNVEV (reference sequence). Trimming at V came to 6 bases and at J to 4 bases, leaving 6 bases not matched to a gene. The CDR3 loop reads CASRGDRAFTEAFF. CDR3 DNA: TGTGCCAGCAGGGGGGACAGGGCGTTCACTGAAGCTTTCTTT.

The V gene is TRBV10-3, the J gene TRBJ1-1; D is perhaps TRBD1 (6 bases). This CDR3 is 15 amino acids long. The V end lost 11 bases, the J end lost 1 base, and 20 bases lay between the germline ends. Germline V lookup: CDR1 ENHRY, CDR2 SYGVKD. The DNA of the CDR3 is TGTGCCGCTGGGGGCTACAGACTGGGGAACACTGAAGCTTTCTTT. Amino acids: CAAGGYRLGNTEAFF.

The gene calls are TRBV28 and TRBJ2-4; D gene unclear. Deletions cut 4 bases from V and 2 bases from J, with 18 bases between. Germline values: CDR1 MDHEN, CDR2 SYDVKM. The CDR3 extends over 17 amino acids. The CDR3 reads CASSSLADGSSKNIQYF. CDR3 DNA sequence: TGTGCCAGCAGTTCCCTGGCCGATGGGTCCTCCAAAAACATTCAGTACTTC.

The CDR3 sequence: CASSVGRQGAAQPQHF. In DNA, the CDR3 is TGTGCCAGCAGCGTCGGAAGACAGGGGGCAGCTCAGCCCCAGCATTTT. J is TRBJ1-5 and V is TRBV4-2; TRBD1 matches 10 bases. V lost 5 bases to trimming and J lost 6 bases; unmatched junction nucleotides: 10. Germline CDR1 is LGHNA and CDR2 is YNFKEQ. The CDR3 is made up of 16 amino acids.

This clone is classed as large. CDR3 bases: TGTGCCAGCAGTTACGGGGCTGGCTACACCTTC. Translation: CASSYGAGYTF. This chain links TRBV6-5 with TRBJ1-2; D possibly corresponds to TRBD1 (5 bases). Per germline, CDR1 MNHEY and CDR2 SVGAGI. V lost 2 bases, J lost 7 bases, and 5 bases lay in between. The length of the CDR3 is 11 residues.

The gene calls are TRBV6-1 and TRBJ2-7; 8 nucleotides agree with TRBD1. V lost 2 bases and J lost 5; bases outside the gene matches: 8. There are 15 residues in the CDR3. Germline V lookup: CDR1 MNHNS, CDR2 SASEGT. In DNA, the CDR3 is TGTGCCAGCAGTGAAAAGACAGGGGCTAGTGACGAGCAGTACTTC. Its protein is CASSEKTGASDEQYF.

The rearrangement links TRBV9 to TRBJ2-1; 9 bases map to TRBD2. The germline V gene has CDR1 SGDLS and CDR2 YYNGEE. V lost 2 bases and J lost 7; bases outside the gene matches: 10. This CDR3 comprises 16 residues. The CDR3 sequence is CASSVLAGKTGNEQFF. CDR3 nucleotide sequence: TGTGCCAGCAGCGTCCTAGCGGGGAAAACGGGGAATGAGCAGTTCTTC.

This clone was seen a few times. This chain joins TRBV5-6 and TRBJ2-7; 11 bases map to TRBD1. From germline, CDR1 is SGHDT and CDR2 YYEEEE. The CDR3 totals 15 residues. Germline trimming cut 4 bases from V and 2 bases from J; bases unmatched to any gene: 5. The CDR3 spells CASSDGQGAPYEQYF. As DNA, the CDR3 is TGTGCCAGCAGCGACGGACAGGGGGCCCCCTACGAGCAGTACTTC. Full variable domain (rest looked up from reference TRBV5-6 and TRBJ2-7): DAGVTQSPTHLIKTRGQQVTLRCSPKSGHDTVSWYQQALGQGPQFIFQYYEEEERQRGNFPDRFSGHQFPNYSSELNVNALLLGDSALYLCASSDGQGAPYEQYFGPGTRLTVT.

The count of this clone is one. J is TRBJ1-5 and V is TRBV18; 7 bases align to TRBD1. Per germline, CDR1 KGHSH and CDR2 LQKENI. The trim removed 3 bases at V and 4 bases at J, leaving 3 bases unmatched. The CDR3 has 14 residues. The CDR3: CASSPLTGNQPQHF. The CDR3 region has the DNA TGTGCCAGCTCACCCCTGACAGGGAATCAGCCCCAGCATTTT.

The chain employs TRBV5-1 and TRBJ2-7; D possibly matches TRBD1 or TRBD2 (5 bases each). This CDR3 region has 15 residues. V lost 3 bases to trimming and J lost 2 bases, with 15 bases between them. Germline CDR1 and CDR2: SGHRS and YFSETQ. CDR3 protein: CASSYSGTDPYEQYF. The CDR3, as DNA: TGCGCCAGCAGCTATTCCGGGACCGATCCCTACGAGCAGTACTTC.

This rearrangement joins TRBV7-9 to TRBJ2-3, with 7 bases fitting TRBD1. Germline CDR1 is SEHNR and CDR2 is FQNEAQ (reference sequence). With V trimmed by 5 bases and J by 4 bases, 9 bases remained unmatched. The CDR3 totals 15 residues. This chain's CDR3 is CASSPDRVEADTQYF. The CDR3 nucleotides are TGTGCCAGCAGCCCCGACAGGGTTGAGGCAGATACGCAGTATTTT.

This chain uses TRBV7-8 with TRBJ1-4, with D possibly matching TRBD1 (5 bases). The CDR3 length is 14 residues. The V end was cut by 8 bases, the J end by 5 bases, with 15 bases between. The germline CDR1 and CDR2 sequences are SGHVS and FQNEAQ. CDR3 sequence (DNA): TGTGCCAGCGGCCCACGACAGAAAAATGAAAAACTGTTTTTT. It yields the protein CASGPRQKNEKLFF.

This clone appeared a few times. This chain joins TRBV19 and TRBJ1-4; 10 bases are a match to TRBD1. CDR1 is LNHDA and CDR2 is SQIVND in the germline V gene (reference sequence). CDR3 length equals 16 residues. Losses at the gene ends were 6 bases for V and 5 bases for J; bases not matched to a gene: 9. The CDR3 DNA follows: TGTGCCAGTAGACCCGGGACAGGGGCACAAAATGAAAAACTGTTTTTT. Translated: CASRPGTGAQNEKLFF. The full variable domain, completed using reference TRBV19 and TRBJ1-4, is DGGITQSPKYLFRKEGQNVTLSCEQNLNHDAMYWYRQDPGQGLRLIYYSQIVNDFQKGDIAEGYSVSREKKESFPLTVTSAQKNPTAFYLCASRPGTGAQNEKLFFGSGTQLSVL.